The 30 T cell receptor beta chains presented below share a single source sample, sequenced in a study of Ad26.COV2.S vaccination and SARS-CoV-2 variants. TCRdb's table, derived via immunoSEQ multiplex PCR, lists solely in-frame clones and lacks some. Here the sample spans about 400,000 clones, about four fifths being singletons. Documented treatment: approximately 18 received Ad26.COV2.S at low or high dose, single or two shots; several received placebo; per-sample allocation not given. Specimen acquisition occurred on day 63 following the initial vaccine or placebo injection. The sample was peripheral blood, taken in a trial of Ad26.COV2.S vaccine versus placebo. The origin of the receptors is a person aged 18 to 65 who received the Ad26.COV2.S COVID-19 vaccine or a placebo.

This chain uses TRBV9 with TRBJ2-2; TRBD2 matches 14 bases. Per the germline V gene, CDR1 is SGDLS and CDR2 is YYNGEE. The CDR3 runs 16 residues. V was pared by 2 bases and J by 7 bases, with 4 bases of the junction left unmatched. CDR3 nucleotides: TGTGCCAGCAGCGTGACTAGCGGGAGGGCCGGCGGGGAGCTGTTTTTT. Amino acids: CASSVTSGRAGGELFF.

CDR3 amino acids: CASSVARGAIGYTF. In DNA, the CDR3 is TGTGCCAGCAGCGTAGCTCGCGGAGCGATAGGCTACACCTTC. The V call is TRBV9, the J call TRBJ1-2; D is unclear. V lost 0 bases and J lost 8, with 14 bases in between. CDR3 length: 14 amino acids. The germline V gene encodes CDR1 SGDLS and CDR2 YYNGEE.

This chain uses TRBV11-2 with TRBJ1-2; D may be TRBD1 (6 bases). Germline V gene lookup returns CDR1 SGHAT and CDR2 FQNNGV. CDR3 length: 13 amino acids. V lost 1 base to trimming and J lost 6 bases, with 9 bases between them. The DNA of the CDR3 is TGTGCCAGCAGCTTAGTGGGGGGCGATGGCTACACCTTC. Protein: CASSLVGGDGYTF.

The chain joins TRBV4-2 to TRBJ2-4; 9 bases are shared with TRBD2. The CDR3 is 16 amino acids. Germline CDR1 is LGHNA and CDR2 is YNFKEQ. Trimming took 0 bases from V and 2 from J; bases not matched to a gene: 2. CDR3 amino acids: CASSQERGGPKNIQYF. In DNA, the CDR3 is TGTGCCAGCAGCCAAGAGCGGGGGGGCCCCAAAAACATTCAGTACTTC.

CDR3 sequence: CASRPQGSGTGELFF. Here the CDR3 DNA reads TGTGCCAGCAGACCACAGGGAAGTGGCACCGGGGAGCTGTTTTTT. The chain recombines TRBV7-8 with TRBJ2-2; weak D call: TRBD1 (6 bases). The CDR3 is 15 residues long. Germline CDR1 reads SGHVS; CDR2 reads FQNEAQ. V lost 6 bases, J lost 4 bases, and 15 bases lay in between.

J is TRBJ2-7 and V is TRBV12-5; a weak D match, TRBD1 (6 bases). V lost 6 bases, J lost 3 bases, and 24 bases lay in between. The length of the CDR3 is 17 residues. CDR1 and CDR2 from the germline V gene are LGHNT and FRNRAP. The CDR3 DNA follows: TGTGCTAGTGGCCCAAACCCCACAGGGCTACGGTTCTACGAGCAGTACTTC. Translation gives CASGPNPTGLRFYEQYF. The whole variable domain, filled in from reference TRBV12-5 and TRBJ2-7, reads DARVTQTPRHKVTEMGQEVTMRCQPILGHNTVFWYRQTMMQGLELLAYFRNRAPLDDSGMPKDRFSAEMPDATLATLKIQPSEPRDSAVYFCASGPNPTGLRFYEQYFGPGTRLTVT.

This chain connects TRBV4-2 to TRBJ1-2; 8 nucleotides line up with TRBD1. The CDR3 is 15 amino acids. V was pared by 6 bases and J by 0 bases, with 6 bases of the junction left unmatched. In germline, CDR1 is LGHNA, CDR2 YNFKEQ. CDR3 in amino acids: CASSLGTGANYGYTF. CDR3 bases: TGTGCCAGCAGTCTCGGGACAGGAGCTAACTATGGCTACACCTTC.

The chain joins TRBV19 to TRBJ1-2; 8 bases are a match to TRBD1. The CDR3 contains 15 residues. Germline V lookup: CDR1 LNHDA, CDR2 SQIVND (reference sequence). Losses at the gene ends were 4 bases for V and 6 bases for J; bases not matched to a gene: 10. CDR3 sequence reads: CASSTEWTGWNGYTF. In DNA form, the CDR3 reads TGTGCCAGTAGTACCGAATGGACAGGGTGGAATGGCTACACCTTC.

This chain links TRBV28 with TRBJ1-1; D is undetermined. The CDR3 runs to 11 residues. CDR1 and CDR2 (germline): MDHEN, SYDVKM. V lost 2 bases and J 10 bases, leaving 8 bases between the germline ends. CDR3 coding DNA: TGTGCCAGCAGTTTAGGAGCGGTAGCTTTCTTT. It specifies CASSLGAVAFF.

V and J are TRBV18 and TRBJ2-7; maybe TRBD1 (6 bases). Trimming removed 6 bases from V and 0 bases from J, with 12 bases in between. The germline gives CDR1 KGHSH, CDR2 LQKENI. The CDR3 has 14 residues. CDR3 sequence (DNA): TGTGCCAGCTCCCCCGACAGGATCTCCTACGAGCAGTACTTC. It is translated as CASSPDRISYEQYF.

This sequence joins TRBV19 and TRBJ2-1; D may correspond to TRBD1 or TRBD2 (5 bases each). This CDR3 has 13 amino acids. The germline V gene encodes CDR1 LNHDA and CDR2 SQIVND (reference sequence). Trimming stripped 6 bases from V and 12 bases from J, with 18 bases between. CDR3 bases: TGTGCCAGTAGCGCACCGGGGACGGCGAGGCAGTTCTTC. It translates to CASSAPGTARQFF.

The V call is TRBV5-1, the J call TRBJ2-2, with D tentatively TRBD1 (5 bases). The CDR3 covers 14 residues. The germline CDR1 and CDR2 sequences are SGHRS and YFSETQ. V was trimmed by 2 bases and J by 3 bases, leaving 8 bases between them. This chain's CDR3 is CASSLRGDTGELFF. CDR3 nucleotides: TGCGCCAGCAGCTTAAGGGGCGACACCGGGGAGCTGTTTTTT.

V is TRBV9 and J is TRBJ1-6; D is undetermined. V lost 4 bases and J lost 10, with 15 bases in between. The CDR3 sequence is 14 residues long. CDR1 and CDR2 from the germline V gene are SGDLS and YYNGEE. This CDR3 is CASSPRSLGSPLHF. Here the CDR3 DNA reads TGTGCCAGCAGCCCCCGATCCCTGGGCTCACCCCTCCACTTT.

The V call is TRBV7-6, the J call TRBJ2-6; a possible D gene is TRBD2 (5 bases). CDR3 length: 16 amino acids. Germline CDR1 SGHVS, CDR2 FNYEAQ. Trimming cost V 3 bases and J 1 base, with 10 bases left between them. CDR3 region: CASSLFSGSGANVLTF. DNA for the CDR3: TGTGCCAGCAGCTTGTTCTCGGGGTCTGGGGCCAACGTCCTGACTTTC.

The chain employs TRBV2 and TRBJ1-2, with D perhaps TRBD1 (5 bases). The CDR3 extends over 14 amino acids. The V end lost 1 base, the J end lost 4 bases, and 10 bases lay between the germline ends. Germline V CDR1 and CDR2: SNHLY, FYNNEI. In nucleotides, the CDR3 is TGTGCCAGCAGTGAAGAGGGGATCGGCTATGGCTACACCTTC. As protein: CASSEEGIGYGYTF.

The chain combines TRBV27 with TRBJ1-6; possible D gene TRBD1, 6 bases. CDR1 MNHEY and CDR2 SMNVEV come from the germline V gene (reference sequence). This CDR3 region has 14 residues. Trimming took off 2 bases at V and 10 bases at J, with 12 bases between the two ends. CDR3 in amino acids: CASSLGAGVSPLHF. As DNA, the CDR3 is TGTGCCAGCAGTTTAGGGGCAGGGGTATCACCCCTCCACTTT.

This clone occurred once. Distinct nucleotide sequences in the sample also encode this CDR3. CDR3 nucleotides: TGTGCCAGCAGCCAAGATTTGCATCAGCCCCAGCATTTT. Translating it yields CASSQDLHQPQHF. The rearrangement uses TRBV3-1 (or the pseudogene TRBV3-2) and TRBJ1-5; no reliable D call. This CDR3 contains 13 residues. Deletions cut 0 bases from V and 5 bases from J, with 5 bases between. The V gene's germline CDR1 is LGHDT and CDR2 YNNKEL (reference sequence).

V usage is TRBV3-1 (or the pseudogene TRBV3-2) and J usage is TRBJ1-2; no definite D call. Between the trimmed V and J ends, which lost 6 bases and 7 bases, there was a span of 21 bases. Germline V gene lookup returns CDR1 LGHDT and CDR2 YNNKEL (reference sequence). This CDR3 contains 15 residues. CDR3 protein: CASRDTRVGTSGYTF. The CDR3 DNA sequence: TGTGCCAGCAGAGATACTCGGGTGGGCACAAGTGGCTACACCTTC.

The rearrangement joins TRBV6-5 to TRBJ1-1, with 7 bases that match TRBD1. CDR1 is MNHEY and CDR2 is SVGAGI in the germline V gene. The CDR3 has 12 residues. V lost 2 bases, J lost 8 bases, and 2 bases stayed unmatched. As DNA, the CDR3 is TGTGCCAGCAGTTACGACAGGGTCGAAGCTTTCTTT. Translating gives CASSYDRVEAFF.

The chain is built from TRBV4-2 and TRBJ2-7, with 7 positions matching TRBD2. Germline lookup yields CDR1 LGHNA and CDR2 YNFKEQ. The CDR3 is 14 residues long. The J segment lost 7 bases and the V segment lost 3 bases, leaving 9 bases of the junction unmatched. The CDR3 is CASSQGGASFEQYF. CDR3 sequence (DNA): TGTGCCAGCAGCCAGGGAGGGGCTAGCTTTGAGCAGTACTTC.

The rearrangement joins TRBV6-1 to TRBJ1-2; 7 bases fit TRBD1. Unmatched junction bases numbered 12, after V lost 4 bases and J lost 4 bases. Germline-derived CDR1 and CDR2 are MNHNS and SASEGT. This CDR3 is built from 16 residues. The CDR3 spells CASSVFTGAAFYGYTF. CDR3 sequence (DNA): TGTGCCAGCAGTGTATTCACAGGGGCTGCTTTCTATGGCTACACCTTC.

The CDR3 DNA reads TGCGCCAGCAGCTTGGAGGGCGGATCTGAAGCTTTCTTT. This sequence encodes CASSLEGGSEAFF. The chain uses TRBV5-1 and TRBJ1-1, with no clear D. This CDR3 contains 13 residues. Per the germline V gene, CDR1 is SGHRS and CDR2 is YFSETQ. V shed 0 bases and J shed 6 bases, with 9 bases lying between them.

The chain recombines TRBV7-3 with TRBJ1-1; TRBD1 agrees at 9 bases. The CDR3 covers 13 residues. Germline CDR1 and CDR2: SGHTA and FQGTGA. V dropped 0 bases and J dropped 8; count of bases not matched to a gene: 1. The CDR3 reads CASSLTGQGEAFF. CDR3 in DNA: TGTGCCAGCAGCTTAACGGGACAGGGCGAAGCTTTCTTT.

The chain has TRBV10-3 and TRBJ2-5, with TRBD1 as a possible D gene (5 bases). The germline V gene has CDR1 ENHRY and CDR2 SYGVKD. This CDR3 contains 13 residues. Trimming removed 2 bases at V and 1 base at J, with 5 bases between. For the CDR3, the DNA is TGTGCCATCAGTGAGGGGGCCCAAGAGACCCAGTACTTC. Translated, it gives CAISEGAQETQYF.

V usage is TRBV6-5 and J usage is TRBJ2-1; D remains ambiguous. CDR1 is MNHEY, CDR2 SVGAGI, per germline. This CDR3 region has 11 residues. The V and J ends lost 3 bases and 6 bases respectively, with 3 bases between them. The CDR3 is CASSYLNEQFF. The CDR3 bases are TGTGCCAGCAGTTATCTCAATGAGCAGTTCTTC.

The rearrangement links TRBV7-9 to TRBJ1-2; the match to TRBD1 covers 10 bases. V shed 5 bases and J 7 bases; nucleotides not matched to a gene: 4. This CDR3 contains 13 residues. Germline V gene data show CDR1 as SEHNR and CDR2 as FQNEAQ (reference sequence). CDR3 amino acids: CASSPRDRGGYTF. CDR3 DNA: TGTGCCAGCAGCCCCCGGGACAGGGGTGGCTACACCTTC.

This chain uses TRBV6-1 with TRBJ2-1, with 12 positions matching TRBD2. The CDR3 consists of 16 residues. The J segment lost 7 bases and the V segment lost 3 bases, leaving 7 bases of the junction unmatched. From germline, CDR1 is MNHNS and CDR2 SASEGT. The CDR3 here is CASSDGGLAGRNEQFF. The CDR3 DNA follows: TGTGCCAGCAGTGACGGAGGACTAGCGGGAAGGAATGAGCAGTTCTTC.

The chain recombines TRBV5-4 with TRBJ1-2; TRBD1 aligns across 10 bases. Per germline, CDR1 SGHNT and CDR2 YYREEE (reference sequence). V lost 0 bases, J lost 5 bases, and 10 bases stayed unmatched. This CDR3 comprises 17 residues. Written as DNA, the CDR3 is TGTGCCAGCAGCTTGGCGAATGGACAGGGGGTAAGGTATGGCTACACCTTC. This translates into CASSLANGQGVRYGYTF.

The CDR3 DNA sequence: TGTGCCAGCAGCTTCGTTCCCTTGACTAGGCACTCCTACGAGCAGTACTTC. Translation gives CASSFVPLTRHSYEQYF. The chain recombines TRBV7-9 with TRBJ2-7; D is possibly TRBD2 (6 bases). The CDR3 has 17 amino acids. CDR1 and CDR2 (germline): SEHNR, FQNEAQ (reference sequence). V lost 3 bases to trimming and J lost 0 bases, with 18 bases between them.

The CDR3: CASSTPPNTGELFF. The CDR3 nucleotides read TGTGCCAGCAGCACCCCCCCGAACACCGGGGAGCTGTTTTTT. J is TRBJ2-2 and V is TRBV7-9; D is unresolved. Germline CDR1 SEHNR, CDR2 FQNEAQ (reference sequence). Trimming took 5 bases from V and 0 from J, leaving 7 bases between them. This CDR3 comprises 14 residues.